This T cell receptor beta chain was obtained from a study of blood T cell repertoires in COVID-19. Overall study context: Specimens from acute and convalescent COVID-19 originated in the United States, Italy and Spain. PBMCs, B-cell-depleted T cells, or T cells provided the cDNA or gDNA that made up the material.

Original processing notes: Reference gene primers were amplified, and this amplification served to estimate nucleated cell counts. Clones were sequenced by immunoSEQ multiplex PCR, and TCRdb holds only the in-frame ones, with some missing. D and trimming were read from the DNA, whereas the V and J calls and clone size are those reported in that table. This sample yields 200,000 to 300,000 clones, of which approximately 90% are seen a single time; just over 7% belongs to the top ten. The CDR3 extends over 14 amino acids. Germline lookup yields CDR1 SGHVS and CDR2 FQNEAQ. V lost 6 bases and J 2 bases, leaving 14 bases between the germline ends.

What was sequenced was peripheral blood. The genes are TRBV7-8 and TRBJ2-7, with D perhaps matching TRBD2 (7 bases). This clonotype was sampled from a man in his 60s who had recovered from COVID-19. In DNA, the CDR3 is TGTGCCAGCAGACCGAGGGGGGGCCCCTACGAGCAGTACTTC. This sequence encodes CASRPRGGPYEQYF.